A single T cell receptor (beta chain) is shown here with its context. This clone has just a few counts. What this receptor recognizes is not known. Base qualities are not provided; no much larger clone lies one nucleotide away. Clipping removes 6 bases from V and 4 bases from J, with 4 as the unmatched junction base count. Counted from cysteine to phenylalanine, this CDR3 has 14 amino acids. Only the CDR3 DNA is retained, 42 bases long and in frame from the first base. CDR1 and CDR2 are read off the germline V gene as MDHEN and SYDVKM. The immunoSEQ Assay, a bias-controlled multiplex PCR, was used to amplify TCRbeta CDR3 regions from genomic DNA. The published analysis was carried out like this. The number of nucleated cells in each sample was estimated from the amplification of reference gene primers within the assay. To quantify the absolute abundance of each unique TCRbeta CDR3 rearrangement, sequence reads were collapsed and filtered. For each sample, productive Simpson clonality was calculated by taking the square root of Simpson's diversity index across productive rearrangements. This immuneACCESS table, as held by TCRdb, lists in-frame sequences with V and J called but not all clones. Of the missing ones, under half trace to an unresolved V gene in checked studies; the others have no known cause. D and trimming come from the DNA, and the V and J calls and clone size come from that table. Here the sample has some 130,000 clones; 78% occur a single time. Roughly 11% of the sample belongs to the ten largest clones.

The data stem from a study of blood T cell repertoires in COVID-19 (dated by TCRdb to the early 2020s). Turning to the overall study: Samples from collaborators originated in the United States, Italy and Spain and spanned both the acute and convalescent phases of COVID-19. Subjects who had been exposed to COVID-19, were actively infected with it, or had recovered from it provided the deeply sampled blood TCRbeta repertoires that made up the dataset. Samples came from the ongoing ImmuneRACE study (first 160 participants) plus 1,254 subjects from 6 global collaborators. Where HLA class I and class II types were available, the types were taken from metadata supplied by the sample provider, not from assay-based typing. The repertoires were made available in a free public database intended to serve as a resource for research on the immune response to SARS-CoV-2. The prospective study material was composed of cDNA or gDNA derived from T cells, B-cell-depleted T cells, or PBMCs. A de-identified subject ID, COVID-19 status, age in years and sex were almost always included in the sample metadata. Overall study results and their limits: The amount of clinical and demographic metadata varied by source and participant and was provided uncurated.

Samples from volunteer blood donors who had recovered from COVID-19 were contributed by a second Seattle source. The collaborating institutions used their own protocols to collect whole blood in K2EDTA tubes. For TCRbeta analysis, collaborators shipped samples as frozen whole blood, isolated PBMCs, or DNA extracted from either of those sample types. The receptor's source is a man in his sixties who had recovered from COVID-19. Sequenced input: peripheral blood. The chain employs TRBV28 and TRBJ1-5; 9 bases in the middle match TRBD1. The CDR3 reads CASRLDRGNQPQHF. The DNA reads TGTGCCAGCAGACTGGACAGGGGAAATCAGCCCCAGCATTTT.